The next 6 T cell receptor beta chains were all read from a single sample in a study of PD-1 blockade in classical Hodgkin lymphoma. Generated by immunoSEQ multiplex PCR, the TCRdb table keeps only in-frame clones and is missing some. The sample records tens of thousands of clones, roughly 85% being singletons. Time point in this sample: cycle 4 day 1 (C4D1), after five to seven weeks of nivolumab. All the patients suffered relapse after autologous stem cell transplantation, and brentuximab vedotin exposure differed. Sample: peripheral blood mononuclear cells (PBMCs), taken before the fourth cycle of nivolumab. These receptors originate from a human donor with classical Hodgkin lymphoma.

The CDR3 sequence: CATSRDFGEGTEAFF. CDR3 DNA: TGTGCCACCAGCAGAGATTTCGGGGAGGGTACTGAAGCTTTCTTT. The gene calls are TRBV15 and TRBJ1-1; the D is unclear. In germline, CDR1 is LNHNV, CDR2 YYDKDF (reference sequence). The V end lost 0 bases, the J end lost 5 bases, and 13 bases lay between the germline ends. The CDR3 totals 15 residues.

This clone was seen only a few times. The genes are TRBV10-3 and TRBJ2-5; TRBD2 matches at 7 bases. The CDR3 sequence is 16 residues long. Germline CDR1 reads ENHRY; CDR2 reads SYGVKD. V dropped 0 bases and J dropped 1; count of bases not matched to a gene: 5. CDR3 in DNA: TGTGCCATCAGTGAGTCGGGGGGGGAACTCCAAGAGACCCAGTACTTC. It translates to CAISESGGELQETQYF.

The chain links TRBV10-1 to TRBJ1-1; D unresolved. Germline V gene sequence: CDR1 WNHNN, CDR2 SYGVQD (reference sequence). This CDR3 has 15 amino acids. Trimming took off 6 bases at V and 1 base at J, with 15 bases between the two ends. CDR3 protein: CASRSDLTPNTEAFF. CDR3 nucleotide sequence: TGCGCCAGCAGATCGGACCTAACCCCGAACACTGAAGCTTTCTTT.

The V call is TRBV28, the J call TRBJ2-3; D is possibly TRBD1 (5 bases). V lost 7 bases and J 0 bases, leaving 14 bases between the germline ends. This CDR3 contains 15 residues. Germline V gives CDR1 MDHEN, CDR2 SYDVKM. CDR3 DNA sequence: TGTGCCAGCAAACCCGACAGTTCTAGCACAGATACGCAGTATTTT. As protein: CASKPDSSSTDTQYF.

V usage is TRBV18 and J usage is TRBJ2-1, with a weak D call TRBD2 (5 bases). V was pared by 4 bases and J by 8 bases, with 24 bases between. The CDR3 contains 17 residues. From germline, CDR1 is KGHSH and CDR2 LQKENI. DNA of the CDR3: TGTGCCAGCTCACTAGAGGTATCGGCGGGTCCGGGCGATGAGCAGTTCTTC. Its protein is CASSLEVSAGPGDEQFF.

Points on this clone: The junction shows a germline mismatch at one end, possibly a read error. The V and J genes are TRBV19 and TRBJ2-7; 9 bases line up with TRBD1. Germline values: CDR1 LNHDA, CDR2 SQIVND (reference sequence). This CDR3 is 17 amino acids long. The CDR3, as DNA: TGTGCCAGTAGTGTAGAGCCTCGGACAGGGGAGGGCTACGAGCAGTACTTC. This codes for CASSVEPRTGEGYEQYF.